The 16 T cell receptor beta chains in this list originate from one sample, sequenced in a study of T-cell memory formation after mild COVID-19. TCRdb re-analysed the 5' RACE reads in MiXCR, keeping a single row per CDR3 protein. The sample includes 540,000 or so distinct CDR3 sequences, roughly 21% of them seen just once. Sequencing was carried out using PBMCs or a T cell subset sorted from them (not recorded which). All receptors come from an adult woman who had mild COVID-19 (a few samples of this study predate the infection). Cell type and time point are not known.

This clonotype was counted between two and nine times. V is TRBV5-1 and J is TRBJ1-1; 10 bases agree with TRBD1. There are 14 residues in the CDR3. CDR1 is SGHRS and CDR2 is YFSETQ in the germline V gene. J lost 7 bases, V lost 3 bases, and 6 bases had no gene match. Written as DNA, the CDR3 is TGCGCCAGCAGCTCGACGGGGACAGGGGTTGAAGCTTTCTTT. It codes for CASSSTGTGVEAFF.

This clonotype was seen at least ten times. The gene calls are TRBV6-5 and TRBJ2-4; possible D gene TRBD2, 6 bases. The CDR3 has 14 amino acids. Trimming removed 0 bases from V and 8 bases from J, with 11 bases in between. Germline values: CDR1 MNHEY, CDR2 SVGAGI. The CDR3 sequence is CASSYSWGGDIQYF. CDR3 nucleotide sequence: TGTGCCAGCAGTTACTCTTGGGGCGGGGACATTCAGTACTTC.

The chain employs TRBV3-1 and TRBJ2-7; TRBD2 aligns across 9 bases. V was clipped by 1 base and J by 5 bases; unmatched bases: 3. Per the germline V gene, CDR1 is LGHDT and CDR2 is YNNKEL (reference sequence). The CDR3 spans 14 residues. The DNA for the CDR3 is TGTGCCAGCAGCCAAGGCGGGGGGGCCCACGAGCAGTACTTC. Its translation: CASSQGGGAHEQYF.

V usage is TRBV5-1 and J usage is TRBJ2-3; the match to TRBD2 covers 9 bases. CDR1 is SGHRS, CDR2 YFSETQ, per germline. Germline trimming cut 9 bases from V and 2 bases from J; bases unmatched to any gene: 4. The CDR3 is 13 residues long. CDR3 in DNA: TGCGCCACTAGCGGGGTCCCCACAGATACGCAGTATTTT. This encodes CATSGVPTDTQYF.

The chain recombines TRBV20-1 with TRBJ1-2; the D is unclear. V gave up 3 bases and J gave up 10 bases, with 12 bases separating them. The CDR3 covers 11 residues. The V gene's germline CDR1 is DFQATT and CDR2 SNEGSKA (reference sequence). The DNA for the CDR3 is TGCAGTGCTAGCCGTTCCATCGACTACACCTTC. As protein: CSASRSIDYTF.

There are a few counts of this clonotype. The CDR3 DNA reads as TGTGCCAGCAGCCAAGAGGATAGCGGGGGAAAATACAATGAGCAGTTCTTC. Translating gives CASSQEDSGGKYNEQFF. The chain couples TRBV4-2 to TRBJ2-1; 9 bases align to TRBD2. Germline CDR1 and CDR2: LGHNA and YNFKEQ. The CDR3 runs 17 residues. V was clipped by 0 bases and J by 4 bases; unmatched bases: 7.

V usage is TRBV19 and J usage is TRBJ2-3, with D perhaps matching TRBD1 or TRBD2 (5 bases each). Per the germline V gene, CDR1 is LNHDA and CDR2 is SQIVND (reference sequence). This CDR3 has 18 residues. Trimming stripped 11 bases from V and 0 bases from J, with 27 bases between. This CDR3 reads CAGIGCEGTASSTDTQYF. CDR3 nucleotides: TGTGCCGGTATTGGGTGTGAGGGGACCGCGTCTAGCACAGATACGCAGTATTTT.

This clonotype was observed a few times. The V and J genes are TRBV7-9 and TRBJ1-4; the D gene is possibly TRBD1 (6 bases). This CDR3 comprises 16 residues. The germline V gene has CDR1 SEHNR and CDR2 FQNEAQ (reference sequence). Trimming removed 1 base at V and 8 bases at J, with 17 bases between. DNA of the CDR3: TGTGCCAGCAGCTTAGACAGGGCCATAAACGGAGAAAAACTGTTTTTT. It specifies CASSLDRAINGEKLFF.

This clonotype was picked up a small number of times. The chain couples TRBV15 to TRBJ2-5, with D perhaps TRBD2 (5 bases). Germline lookup yields CDR1 LNHNV and CDR2 YYDKDF (reference sequence). Trimming left V 1 base short and J 4 bases short, with 7 bases between. The CDR3 consists of 13 residues. The CDR3 here is CATSRAEGETQYF. DNA for the CDR3: TGTGCCACCAGCAGAGCTGAGGGAGAGACCCAGTACTTC.

This clonotype showed up just a few times. The V call is TRBV9, the J call TRBJ2-1; D is undetermined. Germline values: CDR1 SGDLS, CDR2 YYNGEE. Deletions cut 0 bases from V and 8 bases from J, with 15 bases between. CDR3 length equals 15 residues. As DNA, the CDR3 is TGTGCCAGCAGCGTAGCCTCCCCTGCCCACGATGAGCAGTTCTTC. Amino acid sequence: CASSVASPAHDEQFF.

This clonotype was detected a few times. The rearrangement joins TRBV20-1 to TRBJ2-3, with 13 positions matching TRBD2. The germline V gene has CDR1 DFQATT and CDR2 SNEGSKA (reference sequence). V was pared by 4 bases and J by 1 base, with 11 bases of the junction left unmatched. There are 18 residues in the CDR3. Here the CDR3 DNA reads TGCAGTGCTAAAAGACTAGCGGGGGGCTCTGCTGGCACAGATACGCAGTATTTT. The encoded protein is CSAKRLAGGSAGTDTQYF.

The V gene is TRBV7-2, the J gene TRBJ2-1; TRBD1 matches 9 bases. The CDR3 is 18 residues long. From germline, CDR1 is SGHTA and CDR2 FQGNSA. Germline trimming cut 0 bases from V and 3 bases from J; bases unmatched to any gene: 9. CDR3 in amino acids: CASSLAFTGTGIYNEQFF. The CDR3 nucleotides are TGTGCCAGCAGCTTAGCGTTTACCGGGACAGGGATCTACAATGAGCAGTTCTTC.

The chain links TRBV6-5 to TRBJ2-1; possible D gene TRBD1, 5 bases. Deletions cut 2 bases from V and 3 bases from J, with 8 bases between. CDR1 and CDR2 (germline): MNHEY, SVGAGI. The CDR3 is 14 amino acids. In nucleotides, the CDR3 is TGTGCCAGCAGTTACGGGGCTGTCTACAATGAGCAGTTCTTC. Its protein is CASSYGAVYNEQFF.

This clonotype was observed a few times. The V gene is TRBV29-1, the J gene TRBJ1-1; 7 bases line up with TRBD1. This CDR3 is built from 11 residues. The junction had 3 bases not matched to a gene; V was cut back by 6 bases and J by 5 bases. Germline V gene data show CDR1 as SQVTM and CDR2 as ANQGSEA. CDR3 coding DNA: TGCAGCGTATACAGGGGAACTGAAGCTTTCTTT. Its translation: CSVYRGTEAFF.

The chain has TRBV20-1 and TRBJ1-1; D is uncertain. The germline V and J ends were trimmed by 4 bases and 1 base, with 1 base remaining between them. Germline assignment: CDR1 DFQATT and CDR2 SNEGSKA (reference sequence). This CDR3 spans 10 amino acids. CDR3 bases: TGCAGTGCTAAGAACACTGAAGCTTTCTTT. It translates to CSAKNTEAFF.

The chain carries TRBV7-7 and TRBJ2-5, with TRBD1 identical over 7 bases. The ends lost 6 bases at V and 5 bases at J; junction bases unmatched: 12. This CDR3 has 15 residues. Germline values: CDR1 SSHAT, CDR2 FNYEAQ (reference sequence). The CDR3 nucleotides read TGTGCCAGCAGATCATTACAGGGGAGATTGGAGACCCAGTACTTC. It encodes CASRSLQGRLETQYF.